What follows are 9 T cell receptor beta chains derived from one specimen sequenced in a study of blood T cell repertoires in COVID-19. The repertoire was sequenced with immunoSEQ multiplex PCR; TCRdb's copy has only in-frame clones and lacks some. This sample has 110,000 to 150,000 clones, with approximately 80% found just once. The sample consisted of PBMCs or T cells enriched from blood (not recorded which). These receptors were obtained from a middle-aged woman who had recovered from COVID-19.

The gene calls are TRBV5-8 and TRBJ1-1; D ambiguous. Germline assignment: CDR1 SGHTS and CDR2 YDEGEE. The V end lost 3 bases, the J end lost 4 bases, and 13 bases lay between the germline ends. CDR3 length: 14 residues. DNA for the CDR3: TGTGCCAGCAGCTCCCTGAGACGGGGCACTGAAGCTTTCTTT. Amino acid sequence: CASSSLRRGTEAFF.

The V call is TRBV3-1 (or the pseudogene TRBV3-2), the J call TRBJ2-1; D call uncertain. Looked up from germline, CDR1 is LGHDT and CDR2 is YNNKEL (reference sequence). The CDR3 sequence is 11 residues long. The V end was cut by 2 bases, the J end by 10 bases, with 6 bases between. DNA of the CDR3: TGTGCCAGCAGCCAAAGCCAAGAGCAGTTCTTC. Translating gives CASSQSQEQFF.

The chain carries TRBV5-8 and TRBJ2-2, with no clear D. Trimming removed 7 bases from V and 0 bases from J, with 10 bases in between. The CDR3 has 14 amino acids. Germline V lookup: CDR1 SGHTS, CDR2 YDEGEE. CDR3 sequence (DNA): TGTGCCAGCGGAGTGAGTTCGAACACCGGGGAGCTGTTTTTT. Its translation: CASGVSSNTGELFF.

The V call is TRBV6-1, the J call TRBJ2-7; D may be TRBD1 (5 bases). The CDR3 sequence is 16 residues long. Trimming left V 0 bases short and J 0 bases short, with 12 bases between. Germline CDR1 is MNHNS and CDR2 is SASEGT. The CDR3 here is CASSEAVKGDSYEQYF. The DNA for the CDR3 is TGTGCCAGCAGTGAAGCCGTAAAAGGGGACTCCTACGAGCAGTACTTC.

The J gene is TRBJ2-7, the V gene TRBV10-3, with D uncertain. This CDR3 has 11 residues. CDR1 is ENHRY, CDR2 SYGVKD, per germline. Trimming took off 3 bases at V and 5 bases at J, with 5 bases between the two ends. As DNA, the CDR3 is TGTGCCATCAGTGATCGGGACGAGCAGTACTTC. It encodes CAISDRDEQYF.

The V call is TRBV6-5, the J call TRBJ1-1; no reliable D call. The V and J ends lost 2 bases and 6 bases respectively, with 13 bases between them. This CDR3 has 14 amino acids. Looked up from germline, CDR1 is MNHEY and CDR2 is SVGAGI. In nucleotides, the CDR3 is TGTGCCAGCAGTTACCGACTGGGAGGGTCTGAAGCTTTCTTT. It specifies CASSYRLGGSEAFF.

This clone was counted once. The chain uses TRBV9 and TRBJ2-7; 7 bases match TRBD1. Unmatched junction bases numbered 7, after V lost 1 base and J lost 0 bases. This CDR3 has 16 amino acids. The germline gives CDR1 SGDLS, CDR2 YYNGEE. CDR3 region: CASSVSGQVYSYEQYF. Here the CDR3 DNA reads TGTGCCAGCAGCGTATCCGGACAGGTGTACTCCTACGAGCAGTACTTC.

The chain joins TRBV4-2 to TRBJ1-2; possible D gene TRBD1, 6 bases. V was trimmed by 0 bases and J by 7 bases, leaving 15 bases between them. This CDR3 has 15 residues. Germline CDR1 is LGHNA and CDR2 is YNFKEQ. DNA of the CDR3: TGTGCCAGCAGCCAAGAAGGAACCAGGGGCGGTGGCTACACCTTC. Translation: CASSQEGTRGGGYTF.

This clone turned up a few times. CDR3 in amino acids: CASSIAGLSHSPLHF. The CDR3 DNA sequence: TGTGCCAGCAGTATCGCAGGGTTGAGCCATTCACCCCTCCACTTT. The chain has TRBV25-1 and TRBJ1-6; D is possibly TRBD1 (5 bases). The CDR3 consists of 15 residues. Germline CDR1 is MGHDK and CDR2 is SYGVNS. Trimming cost V 5 bases and J 8 bases, with 16 bases left between them. Variable domain in full (rest from reference TRBV25-1 and TRBJ1-6): EADIYQTPRYLVIGTGKKITLECSQTMGHDKMYWYQQDPGMELHLIHYSYGVNSTEKGDLSSESTVSRIRTEHFPLTLESARPSHTSQYLCASSIAGLSHSPLHFGNGTRLTVT.